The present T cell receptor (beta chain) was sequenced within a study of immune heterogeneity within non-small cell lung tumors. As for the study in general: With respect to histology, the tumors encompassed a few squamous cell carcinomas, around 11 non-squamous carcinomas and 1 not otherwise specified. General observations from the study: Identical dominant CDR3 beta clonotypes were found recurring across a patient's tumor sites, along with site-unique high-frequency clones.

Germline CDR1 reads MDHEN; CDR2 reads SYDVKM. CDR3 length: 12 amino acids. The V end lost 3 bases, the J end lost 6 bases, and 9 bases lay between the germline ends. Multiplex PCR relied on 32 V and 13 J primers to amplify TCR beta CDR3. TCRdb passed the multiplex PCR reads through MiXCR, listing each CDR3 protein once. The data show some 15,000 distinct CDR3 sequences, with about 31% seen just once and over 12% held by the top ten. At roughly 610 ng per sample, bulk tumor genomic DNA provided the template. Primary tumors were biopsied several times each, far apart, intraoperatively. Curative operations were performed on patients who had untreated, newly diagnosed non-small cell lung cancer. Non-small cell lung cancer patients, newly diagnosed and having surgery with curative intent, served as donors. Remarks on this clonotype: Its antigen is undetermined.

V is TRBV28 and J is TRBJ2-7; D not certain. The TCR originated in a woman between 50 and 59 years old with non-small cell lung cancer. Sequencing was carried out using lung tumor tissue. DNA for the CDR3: TGTGCCAGCAGTTTGTCGGGTGGCGAGCAGTACTTC. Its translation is CASSLSGGEQYF.